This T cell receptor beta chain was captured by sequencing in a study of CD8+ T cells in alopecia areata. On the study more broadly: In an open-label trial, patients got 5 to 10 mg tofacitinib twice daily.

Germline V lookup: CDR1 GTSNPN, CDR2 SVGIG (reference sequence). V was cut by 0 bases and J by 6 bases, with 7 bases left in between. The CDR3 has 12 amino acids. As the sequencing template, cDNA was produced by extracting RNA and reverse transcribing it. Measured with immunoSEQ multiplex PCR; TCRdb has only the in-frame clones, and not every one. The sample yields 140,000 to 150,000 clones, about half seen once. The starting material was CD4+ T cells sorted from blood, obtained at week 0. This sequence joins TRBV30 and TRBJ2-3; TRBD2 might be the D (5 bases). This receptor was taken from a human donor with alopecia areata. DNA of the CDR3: TGTGCCTGGAGTGTATCGGGGGATACGCAGTATTTT. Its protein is CAWSVSGDTQYF. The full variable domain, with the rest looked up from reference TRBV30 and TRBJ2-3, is SQTIHQWPATLVQPVGSPLSLECTVEGTSNPNLYWYRQAAGRGLQLLFYSVGIGQISSEVPQNLSASRPQDRQFILSSKKLLLSDSGFYLCAWSVSGDTQYFGPGTRLTVL.